These 15 T cell receptor beta chains originate from one sample sequenced in a study of blood T cell repertoires in COVID-19 (dated by TCRdb to about 2020). Library preparation was by the immunoSEQ multiplex PCR assay. The clones in this table, taken by TCRdb from immuneACCESS, are in-frame only. Not every clone is retained; where verified, under half of the shortfall comes from an unresolved V gene, and the cause of the rest is unknown. This sample has more than 95,000 clones in its table, and about 86% of those were observed once. Together, the top ten hold around 5.6% of the sample. Sequencing used peripheral blood. The receptor source for this set is a man older than 75 with active or convalescent COVID-19.

Only one count was recorded for this clone. DNA for the CDR3: TGTGCCAGTAGTATGCGACAGGGGGAGGATGGCTACACCTTC. This translates into CASSMRQGEDGYTF. The chain couples TRBV19 to TRBJ1-2; TRBD1 agrees at 9 bases. The V and J ends lost 3 bases and 6 bases, in that order; junction bases with no gene match: 5. CDR3 length: 14 amino acids. Germline V gene sequence: CDR1 LNHDA, CDR2 SQIVND (reference sequence).

This chain links TRBV21-1 with TRBJ1-5; TRBD1, the table's D call, lacks a check against the DNA. TRBV21-1 is assigned pseudogene status. The CDR3 has 19 amino acids. The CDR3 DNA is TGTGCCAGCAACCTATGGGGACAGGGAAAACAATGGGGCAATCAGCCCCAGCATTTT. It translates to CASNLWGQGKQWGNQPQHF.

This clone has only one observation. The chain carries TRBV28 and TRBJ2-5; D is uncertain. The germline V gene has CDR1 MDHEN and CDR2 SYDVKM. V lost 4 bases, J lost 2 bases, and 8 bases lay in between. The CDR3 has 13 residues. DNA of the CDR3: TGTGCCAGCAGTTCAGGCCGGCAAGAGACCCAGTACTTC. This sequence encodes CASSSGRQETQYF.

This clone showed up just once. This chain links TRBV29-1 with TRBJ2-1; 12 bases agree with TRBD2. With 0 bases clipped from V and 1 base from J, the junction kept 1 base outside the gene matches. The CDR3 runs to 16 residues. Germline V CDR1 and CDR2: SQVTM, ANQGSEA. The CDR3 loop reads CSVEEGTSGSYNEQFF. In nucleotides, the CDR3 is TGCAGCGTTGAAGAAGGGACTAGCGGGTCCTACAATGAGCAGTTCTTC.

V and J are TRBV5-6 and TRBJ2-1; 12 bases are shared with TRBD2. The J segment lost 5 bases and the V segment lost 4 bases, leaving 7 bases of the junction unmatched. Germline loops: CDR1 SGHDT, CDR2 YYEEEE. CDR3 length equals 16 residues. CDR3 sequence reads: CASSLAGGPVDNEQFF. For the CDR3, the DNA is TGTGCCAGCAGCCTAGCGGGGGGGCCTGTGGACAATGAGCAGTTCTTC.

The chain employs TRBV25-1 and TRBJ1-6, with 7 bases aligning to TRBD1. The CDR3 covers 12 residues. V was pared by 4 bases and J by 10 bases, with 1 base of the junction left unmatched. Germline V lookup: CDR1 MGHDK, CDR2 SYGVNS. The CDR3 DNA is TGTGCCAGCAGTGGAGGGGGCTCACCCCTCCACTTT. The encoded protein is CASSGGGSPLHF.

This chain connects TRBV28 to TRBJ2-7; the match to TRBD2 covers 8 bases. J was trimmed by 3 bases and V by 6 bases; bases with no gene match: 7. The CDR3 covers 14 residues. Germline V gene lookup returns CDR1 MDHEN and CDR2 SYDVKM. The CDR3, as DNA: TGTGCCAGCAGCCCGTCGGGGGGGTTCTACGAGCAGTACTTC. This codes for CASSPSGGFYEQYF.

In its sample, this clone was seen a few times. As DNA, the CDR3 is TGTGCCAGCAGCATTGACAGGAAGGGCGAGCAGTACTTC. Its protein is CASSIDRKGEQYF. The chain employs TRBV5-5 and TRBJ2-7, with D maybe TRBD1 (6 bases). Germline V gene sequence: CDR1 SGHKS, CDR2 YYEKEE (reference sequence). CDR3 length: 13 residues. The V end was cut by 4 bases, the J end by 6 bases, with 14 bases between.

J is TRBJ1-1 and V is TRBV13, with D possibly TRBD1 on 6 matching bases. CDR1 is PRHDT, CDR2 FYEKMQ, per germline (reference sequence). This CDR3 comprises 13 residues. V dropped 5 bases and J dropped 11 bases, with 18 bases sitting between them. Here the CDR3 reads CASSHGQTLGAFF. The CDR3 DNA reads TGTGCCAGCAGCCATGGACAGACCCTGGGCGCTTTCTTT.

The V call is TRBV28, the J call TRBJ2-3; no clear D gene. V lost 7 bases and J 4 bases, leaving 9 bases between the germline ends. The length of the CDR3 is 12 residues. Germline lookup yields CDR1 MDHEN and CDR2 SYDVKM. CDR3 amino acids: CASKLAADTQYF. The CDR3 DNA sequence: TGTGCCAGCAAATTGGCGGCAGATACGCAGTATTTT.

The chain uses TRBV27 and TRBJ1-2; 7 positions match TRBD1. V dropped 1 base and J dropped 1; count of bases not matched to a gene: 9. The CDR3 is made up of 17 amino acids. Germline CDR1 MNHEY, CDR2 SMNVEV (reference sequence). The CDR3 protein is CASSLFAGGADNYGYTF. The CDR3 DNA reads TGTGCCAGCAGTTTATTTGCAGGGGGTGCTGATAACTATGGCTACACCTTC.

The J gene is TRBJ2-3, the V gene TRBV2; maybe TRBD2 (6 bases). With 6 bases removed from V and 2 bases from J, the gap between germline ends came to 9 bases. This CDR3 spans 13 amino acids. Germline V gene lookup returns CDR1 SNHLY and CDR2 FYNNEI. CDR3 sequence: CASRRELTDTQYF. CDR3 coding DNA: TGTGCCAGCAGACGGGAGCTCACAGATACGCAGTATTTT.

The chain has TRBV30 and TRBJ2-5; D unclear. Per the germline V gene, CDR1 is GTSNPN and CDR2 is SVGIG (reference sequence). V lost 5 bases to trimming and J lost 3 bases, with 10 bases between them. The CDR3 loop spans 12 amino acids. CDR3 in amino acids: CAWVPPEETQYF. DNA for the CDR3: TGTGCCTGGGTCCCCCCAGAAGAGACCCAGTACTTC.

The CDR3 sequence is CASRDRDRHQPQHF. Written as DNA, the CDR3 is TGTGCCAGCAGAGACCGGGACAGACATCAGCCCCAGCATTTT. This rearrangement joins TRBV2 to TRBJ1-5, with TRBD1 matching 7 bases. This CDR3 contains 14 residues. The V gene end was trimmed by 6 bases and the J gene end by 5 bases; junction bases not matched to a gene: 7. Germline V lookup: CDR1 SNHLY, CDR2 FYNNEI.

This clone was seen more than once but under ten times. The genes are TRBV4-2 and TRBJ2-1, with 11 nucleotides matching TRBD2. The V segment lost 2 bases and the J segment 9 bases; nucleotides outside the gene matches: 6. In germline, CDR1 is LGHNA, CDR2 YNFKEQ. This CDR3 contains 15 residues. CDR3 amino acids: CASSQIAGGPGEQFF. The CDR3 region has the DNA TGTGCCAGCAGCCAAATAGCGGGGGGGCCGGGTGAGCAGTTCTTC.